The 20 T cell receptor beta chains listed next were all sequenced from one sample in a study of shared clonotypes between healthy human individuals. Some clones are missing from TCRdb's copy, which holds only in-frame ones; the method was immunoSEQ multiplex PCR. The sample includes about 510,000 clones, approximately 85% of them seen just once. Sequencing was carried out using PBMCs. The receptors derive from a woman aged 40 to 50 in good health. Some clones in this sample may be carry-over from other donors' samples.

The CDR3 reads CASSVGQKLMNTGELFF. DNA of the CDR3: TGTGCCAGCAGCGTAGGACAGAAGCTGATGAACACCGGGGAGCTGTTTTTT. The chain has TRBV9 and TRBJ2-2; D is perhaps TRBD1 (5 bases). Germline-derived CDR1 and CDR2 are SGDLS and YYNGEE. The CDR3 spans 17 residues. V was clipped by 0 bases and J by 1 base, with 13 bases between them.

The rearrangement uses TRBV5-1 and TRBJ2-1; 12 nucleotides match TRBD2. After removal of 3 bases from V and 2 bases from J, the junction contained 3 bases not matched to a gene. There are 16 residues in the CDR3. Per germline, CDR1 SGHRS and CDR2 YFSETQ. The CDR3 loop is CASSSWTSGAYNEQFF. In DNA, the CDR3 is TGCGCCAGCAGCTCCTGGACTAGCGGGGCCTACAATGAGCAGTTCTTC.

This clone has more than one count but fewer than ten. This sequence joins TRBV2 and TRBJ2-2; D gene unclear. The CDR3 runs to 13 residues. The germline V and J ends were trimmed by 5 bases and 4 bases, with 8 bases remaining between them. Germline V gene data show CDR1 as SNHLY and CDR2 as FYNNEI. This chain's CDR3 is CASSLSSTGELFF. As DNA, the CDR3 is TGTGCCAGCAGTCTTAGTAGCACCGGGGAGCTGTTTTTT.

The J gene is TRBJ2-1, the V gene TRBV19; D uncertain. Germline V gives CDR1 LNHDA, CDR2 SQIVND (reference sequence). Trimming cost V 0 bases and J 0 bases, with 6 bases left between them. This CDR3 comprises 15 residues. The CDR3 region is CASSIEALSYNEQFF. CDR3 nucleotides: TGTGCCAGTAGTATAGAGGCTCTCTCCTACAATGAGCAGTTCTTC.

The V gene is TRBV4-2, the J gene TRBJ1-2; D call uncertain. The V gene lost 5 bases and the J gene lost 0 bases, with 13 bases spanning the gap. Germline V gives CDR1 LGHNA, CDR2 YNFKEQ. This CDR3 region has 15 residues. Here the CDR3 DNA reads TGTGCCAGCAGCTCTGCCCTACCAGCTAACTATGGCTACACCTTC. It translates to CASSSALPANYGYTF.

J is TRBJ1-1 and V is TRBV19; 8 bases match TRBD1. The CDR3 spans 15 residues. The germline V gene encodes CDR1 LNHDA and CDR2 SQIVND (reference sequence). The ends lost 4 bases at V and 2 bases at J; junction bases unmatched: 6. CDR3 sequence (DNA): TGTGCCAGTAGTAAGGCAGGGGGCGAAAACACTGAAGCTTTCTTT. Its translation is CASSKAGGENTEAFF.

The chain uses TRBV27 and TRBJ2-7; 9 bases fit TRBD2. Germline-derived CDR1 and CDR2 are MNHEY and SMNVEV (reference sequence). The V and J ends lost 6 bases and 7 bases, in that order; junction bases with no gene match: 16. CDR3 length equals 16 residues. The CDR3 spells CASRGFLGGRAFEQYF. The DNA for the CDR3 is TGTGCCAGCAGGGGGTTCCTGGGCGGGAGGGCCTTTGAGCAGTACTTC.

The CDR3 region is CASSRGQRNSYNEQFF. CDR3 nucleotide sequence: TGTGCCAGCAGCCGGGGACAGCGTAACTCCTACAATGAGCAGTTCTTC. This chain uses TRBV5-8 with TRBJ2-1, with 7 bases fitting TRBD1. Germline CDR1 reads SGHTS; CDR2 reads YDEGEE. CDR3 length equals 16 residues. Unmatched junction bases numbered 7, after V lost 4 bases and J lost 0 bases.

The chain links TRBV29-1 to TRBJ1-1; D ambiguous. The germline V gene has CDR1 SQVTM and CDR2 ANQGSEA. V was cut by 4 bases and J by 0 bases, with 9 bases left in between. This CDR3 comprises 13 residues. CDR3 DNA: TGCAGCGTTGGCTCAGAAATGAACACTGAAGCTTTCTTT. Residues: CSVGSEMNTEAFF.

The chain has TRBV19 and TRBJ2-5; D is possibly TRBD2 (6 bases). The V end was cut by 10 bases, the J end by 4 bases, with 13 bases between. The CDR3 contains 12 residues. The germline CDR1 and CDR2 sequences are LNHDA and SQIVND (reference sequence). The CDR3: CATSAGGETQYF. For the CDR3, the DNA is TGTGCCACCTCAGCGGGTGGAGAGACCCAGTACTTC.

The table lists this clone with a few counts. The J gene is TRBJ2-7, the V gene TRBV11-2, with 10 bases lining up with TRBD2. This CDR3 comprises 16 residues. The trim removed 4 bases at V and 2 bases at J, leaving 8 bases unmatched. Germline CDR1 and CDR2: SGHAT and FQNNGV. The CDR3 loop is CASSSFPAGGPYEQYF. The CDR3 DNA follows: TGTGCCAGCAGCTCCTTCCCAGCGGGAGGGCCCTACGAGCAGTACTTC.

In its sample, this clone was seen a few times. The genes are TRBV21-1 and TRBJ2-7. TRBV21-1 is marked as a pseudogene. The CDR3 has 17 residues. The chain's CDR3 is CASSKKNRNRDAYEQYF. The CDR3 nucleotides read TGTGCCAGCAGCAAAAAAAACCGGAACCGGGACGCCTACGAGCAGTACTTC.

The CDR3 loop is CASSSYRGGGSTGELFF. CDR3 DNA sequence: TGTGCCAGCAGTAGCTATCGAGGGGGCGGGAGCACCGGGGAGCTGTTTTTT. The V call is TRBV27, the J call TRBJ2-2; the D gene could be TRBD1 or TRBD2 (7 bases each). Trimming removed 5 bases from V and 4 bases from J, with 20 bases in between. This CDR3 is built from 17 residues. Germline values: CDR1 MNHEY, CDR2 SMNVEV (reference sequence).

The J gene is TRBJ1-4, the V gene TRBV7-9; D gene unclear. V shed 5 bases and J shed 10 bases, with 14 bases lying between them. Germline V gene lookup returns CDR1 SEHNR and CDR2 FQNEAQ (reference sequence). The CDR3 is 13 amino acids. CDR3 amino acids: CASSPNWSGKLFF. The CDR3 nucleotides read TGTGCCAGCAGCCCAAACTGGTCGGGAAAACTGTTTTTT.

As regards this clone: A much larger clone differs from this one at a single base, so this may be a read error. The CDR3 region is CASSSYEQYF. As DNA, the CDR3 is TGTGCCAGCAGCTCCTACGAGCAGTACTTC. This chain links TRBV11-2 with TRBJ2-7; D is unclear. The CDR3 runs to 10 residues. Trimming took 4 bases from V and 2 from J, leaving 0 bases between them. Looked up from germline, CDR1 is SGHAT and CDR2 is FQNNGV.

A word on this clone: The identical CDR3 is also encoded by other nucleotide sequences in the sample. The rearrangement joins TRBV5-1 to TRBJ2-5, with 10 bases fitting TRBD2. Germline loops: CDR1 SGHRS, CDR2 YFSETQ. Trimming took 2 bases from V and 5 from J; bases not matched to a gene: 0. This CDR3 is 13 amino acids long. The DNA of the CDR3 is TGCGCCAGCAGCTTAGCGGGAGGGGAGACCCAGTACTTC. The encoded protein is CASSLAGGETQYF.

V is TRBV28 and J is TRBJ2-7, with D maybe TRBD1 (6 bases). Germline V gene data show CDR1 as MDHEN and CDR2 as SYDVKM. Trimming took off 3 bases at V and 2 bases at J, with 14 bases between the two ends. This CDR3 is 15 amino acids long. The DNA of the CDR3 is TGTGCCAGCAGTTTCGCTGGACAGTCGGCCTACGAGCAGTACTTC. It is translated as CASSFAGQSAYEQYF.

V is TRBV28 and J is TRBJ2-7; the D is unclear. Germline V gene data show CDR1 as MDHEN and CDR2 as SYDVKM. Trimming shortened V by 6 bases and J by 2 bases, and 11 bases separated the two germline ends. The CDR3 covers 13 residues. The CDR3 region has the DNA TGTGCCAGCAGAGTGACGGCCACCTACGAGCAGTACTTC. This sequence encodes CASRVTATYEQYF.

The chain recombines TRBV9 with TRBJ2-2, with D unclear. CDR1 is SGDLS and CDR2 is YYNGEE in the germline V gene. The CDR3 is made up of 12 amino acids. V was clipped by 0 bases and J by 6 bases, with 3 bases between them. CDR3 residues: CASSVDPGELFF. Here the CDR3 DNA reads TGTGCCAGCAGCGTAGATCCCGGGGAGCTGTTTTTT.

For this clone: Other DNA sequences in this sample translate to the same CDR3. The rearrangement uses TRBV19 and TRBJ1-1; possible D gene TRBD1, 5 bases. The CDR3 is made up of 14 amino acids. Looked up from germline, CDR1 is LNHDA and CDR2 is SQIVND (reference sequence). Trimming took off 1 base at V and 1 base at J, with 7 bases between the two ends. The CDR3 DNA is TGTGCCAGTAGTATAGGTGGGGGGAACACTGAAGCTTTCTTT. As protein: CASSIGGGNTEAFF.